This TCR beta chain was captured in a study of identical twins. Study-wide results and caveats: Insertions ran lower in abundant cord blood beta clonotypes, though not in memory repertoires. Recombination models fit unrelated individuals' TCR alpha sharing but underestimated twins'. Twins shared beta out-of-frame sequences in excess, but this excess was weaker.

Germline CDR1 SQVTM, CDR2 ANQGSEA. The CDR3 covers 13 residues. With 4 bases clipped from V and 6 bases from J, the junction kept 5 bases outside the gene matches. TCRdb recomputed calls from the 5' RACE reads with MiXCR, one row per CDR3 protein. This table has about 1.7 million distinct CDR3 sequences, about 32% appearing once. Concerning this clonotype itself: Antigen specificity is unknown.

The sample consisted of cord blood. The rearrangement links TRBV29-1 to TRBJ1-2; 10 nucleotides agree with TRBD1. The source of this sequence is a newborn girl in good health. The CDR3 loop is CSVVIGQGDGYTF. As DNA, the CDR3 is TGCAGCGTTGTAATCGGACAGGGGGATGGCTACACCTTC.